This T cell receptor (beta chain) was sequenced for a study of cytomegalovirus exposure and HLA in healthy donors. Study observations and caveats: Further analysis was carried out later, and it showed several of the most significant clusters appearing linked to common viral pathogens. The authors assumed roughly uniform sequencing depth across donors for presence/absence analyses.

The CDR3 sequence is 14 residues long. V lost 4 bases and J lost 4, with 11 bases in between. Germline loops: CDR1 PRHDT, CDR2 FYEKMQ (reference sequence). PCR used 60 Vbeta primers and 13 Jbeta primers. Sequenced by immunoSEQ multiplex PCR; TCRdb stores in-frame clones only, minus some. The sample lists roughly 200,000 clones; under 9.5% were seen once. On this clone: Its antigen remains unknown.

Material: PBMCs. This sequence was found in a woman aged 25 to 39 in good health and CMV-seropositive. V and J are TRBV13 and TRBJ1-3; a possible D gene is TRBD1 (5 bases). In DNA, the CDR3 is TGTGCCAGCAGCTCAAGATACAGGGGAAACACCATATATTTT. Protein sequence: CASSSRYRGNTIYF.